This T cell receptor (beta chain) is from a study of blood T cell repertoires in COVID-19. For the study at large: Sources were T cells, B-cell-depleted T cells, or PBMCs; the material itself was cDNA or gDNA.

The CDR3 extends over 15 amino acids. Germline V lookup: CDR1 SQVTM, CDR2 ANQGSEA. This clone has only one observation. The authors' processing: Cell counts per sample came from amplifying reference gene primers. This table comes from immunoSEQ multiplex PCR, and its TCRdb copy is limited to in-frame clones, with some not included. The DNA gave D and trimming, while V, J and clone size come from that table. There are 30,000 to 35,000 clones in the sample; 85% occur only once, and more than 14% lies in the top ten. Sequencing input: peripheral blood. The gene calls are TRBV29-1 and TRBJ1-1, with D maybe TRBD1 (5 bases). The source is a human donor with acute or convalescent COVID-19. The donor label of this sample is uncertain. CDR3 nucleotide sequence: TGCATCCAGCCGGTATTAGGGGATACGGACACTGAAGCTTTCTTT. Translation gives CIQPVLGDTDTEAFF.